Presented here are 5 T cell receptor beta chains from one specimen sequenced in a study of vaccination and CD4 T cells after COVID-19 (dated by TCRdb to between 2021 and 2023). These receptors lack a known antigen. The library was made by PCR. Sequencing took place on an Illumina iSeq 100. DNA from cultured CD4+ T cells was subjected to TCR sequencing with the Oncomine TCR Beta short-read assay at the Johns Hopkins FTIC core. Starting from the raw public reads, TCRdb applied fastp trimming at Q25, assembled clones with MiXCR and retained in-frame beta chains. Each entry is one CDR3 protein sequence, shown with its most common DNA and genes. In this sample the table shows 15,000 to 25,000 distinct CDR3 sequences, approximately 57% of which occur a single time. The ten top clones hold more than 8.5% of the sample. The treatment or condition label, read with the paper, signifies: approximately 11-day PBMC culture with coronavirus spike peptide pools or control peptides (ViraFEST assay).

The sequences come from CD4+ T cells from blood, cultured in vitro, collected after SARS-CoV-2 vaccination. The receptors shown here come from a human donor who had recovered from COVID-19.

The rearrangement joins TRBV27 to TRBJ2-7; the D is unclear. Trimming removed 6 bases at V and 5 bases at J, with 17 bases between. Per germline, CDR1 MNHEY and CDR2 SMNVEV (reference sequence). The CDR3 totals 14 residues. The CDR3 reads CASRMNWGRDEQYF. Here the CDR3 DNA reads TGTGCCAGCAGGATGAATTGGGGAAGGGACGAGCAGTACTTC.

V gene TRBV28 combines with J gene TRBJ1-1; D is ambiguous. The CDR3 spans 12 residues. V dropped 6 bases and J dropped 0 bases, with 5 bases sitting between them. The germline V gene encodes CDR1 MDHEN and CDR2 SYDVKM. Here the CDR3 reads CASSSVNTEAFF. The CDR3 DNA sequence: TGTGCCAGCAGCAGCGTGAACACTGAAGCTTTCTTT.

This clonotype was picked up a small number of times. V is TRBV20-1 and J is TRBJ1-1; D might be TRBD1 (6 bases). Germline V CDR1 and CDR2: DFQATT, SNEGSKA (reference sequence). The CDR3 loop spans 11 amino acids. As DNA, the CDR3 is TGCAATGGGGGCGCAGGGACTGAAGCTTTCTTT. This encodes CNGGAGTEAFF.

The V gene is TRBV11-1, the J gene TRBJ2-5, with 11 bases matching TRBD2. The CDR3 totals 15 residues. V was clipped by 2 bases and J by 3 bases; unmatched bases: 2. Per germline, CDR1 SGHAT and CDR2 FQDESV (reference sequence). Here the CDR3 DNA reads TGTGCCAGCAGCTTAACTAGCGGGAGCGAAGAGACCCAGTACTTC. Translation gives CASSLTSGSEETQYF.

This chain's CDR3 is CASTTGRGAYQPQHF. The DNA for the CDR3 is TGTGCCAGCACAACCGGCCGCGGGGCATATCAGCCCCAGCATTTT. The chain recombines TRBV6-2 or TRBV6-3 with TRBJ1-5, with a possible D match to TRBD1 (5 bases). CDR1 and CDR2 from the germline V gene are MNHEY and SVGEGT. Trimming took 7 bases from V and 5 from J, leaving 18 bases between them. CDR3 length equals 15 residues.